This TCR beta chain was sequenced during a study of Graves' ophthalmopathy and Graves' hyperthyroidism. Across the whole study: Before any treatment, peripheral blood was taken at the initial diagnosis. Findings and limits, study-wide: A model of 13 signatures distinguished ophthalmopathy from stable hyperthyroidism at about 86% sensitivity and roughly 81% specificity. Blood contained most expanded thyroid clonotypes exceeding 0.001 frequency.

Scientists amplified the TCR beta CDR3 regions from RNA transcripts. An initial RT-PCR round employing HTBI primers preceded a second-round multiplex PCR. TCRdb redid the calling of the multiplex PCR reads with MiXCR, one entry per CDR3 protein. This table holds more than 550,000 distinct CDR3 sequences, 35% to 50% found once. Germline CDR1 MGHDK, CDR2 SYGVNS. The ends were cut back, 5 bases at V and 8 bases at J, with 12 bases in the middle. This CDR3 is built from 12 residues. A remark on this clonotype: Its specificity is unknown.

Other autoimmune diseases, uncontrolled infections, pregnancy or lactation ruled patients out of participation. The TCR was taken from an adult man with Graves' ophthalmopathy. Sequencing was performed on peripheral blood. The rearrangement links TRBV25-1 to TRBJ1-2, with D uncertain. The chain's CDR3 is CASSSPRGGYTF. In DNA, the CDR3 is TGTGCCAGCAGTTCTCCCCGAGGGGGCTACACCTTC.